The 20 T cell receptor beta chains below all came from one sample that was sequenced in a study of human T cells and chemical hapten exposure. Time point here: patch test 2, 6 weeks after DPC sensitization. Treatment indicated: therapeutic diphenylcyclopropenone sensitization with weekly scalp DPC. TCRdb analysed the RACE reads with MiXCR anew, one entry per CDR3 protein. Here the sample spans some 44,000 distinct CDR3 sequences, around 10% being singletons. The sample in question was whole blood, obtained in connection with sensitization to the hapten diphenylcyclopropenone (DPC). The receptors stem from a woman aged 40 to 49 with alopecia areata. Some clones in this sample may be carry-over from other donors' samples.

There are many counts of this clonotype. The chain is built from TRBV2 and TRBJ2-5; tentatively, D is TRBD2 (5 bases). The V and J ends lost 2 bases and 5 bases respectively, with 6 bases between them. Looked up from germline, CDR1 is SNHLY and CDR2 is FYNNEI. The CDR3 covers 12 residues. This CDR3 reads CASSEPGETQYF. CDR3 nucleotide sequence: TGTGCCAGCAGTGAACCGGGGGAGACCCAGTACTTC.

This clonotype occurred a few times. The genes are TRBV2 and TRBJ2-1; D gene uncertain. V was trimmed by 6 bases and J by 0 bases, leaving 9 bases between them. The CDR3 sequence is 14 residues long. Germline CDR1 and CDR2: SNHLY and FYNNEI. The CDR3 nucleotides are TGTGCCAGCAGGGACGGAAGCTCCTACAATGAGCAGTTCTTC. Protein product: CASRDGSSYNEQFF.

This clonotype was picked up many times. This chain connects TRBV28 to TRBJ2-1, with 12 nucleotides matching TRBD1. The CDR3 length is 16 residues. The germline V gene has CDR1 MDHEN and CDR2 SYDVKM. The ends lost 4 bases at V and 6 bases at J; junction bases unmatched: 7. CDR3 residues: CASSSAGTGGPNEQFF. DNA of the CDR3: TGTGCCAGCAGTTCAGCCGGGACAGGGGGCCCCAATGAGCAGTTCTTC.

This clonotype appeared many times. V gene TRBV10-3 combines with J gene TRBJ2-1, with 7 nucleotides matching TRBD2. V lost 2 bases, J lost 0 bases, and 4 bases stayed unmatched. The CDR3 is made up of 16 amino acids. Germline CDR1 and CDR2: ENHRY and SYGVKD. The CDR3 sequence is CAISENSGLSYNEQFF. DNA for the CDR3: TGTGCCATCAGTGAGAATAGCGGGCTCTCCTACAATGAGCAGTTCTTC.

The chain combines TRBV20-1 with TRBJ2-5; 9 nucleotides align to TRBD2. Trimming at V came to 5 bases and at J to 5 bases, leaving 3 bases not matched to a gene. CDR1 DFQATT and CDR2 SNEGSKA come from the germline V gene (reference sequence). This CDR3 comprises 12 residues. The CDR3 here is CSALAGAETQYF. The CDR3 nucleotides read TGCAGTGCTTTAGCGGGGGCGGAGACCCAGTACTTC.

V is TRBV11-2 and J is TRBJ2-5, with D maybe TRBD2 (6 bases). The germline V gene encodes CDR1 SGHAT and CDR2 FQNNGV. The CDR3 consists of 12 residues. CDR3 loop: CVDRDSEGTQYF. The CDR3 DNA follows: TGTGTCGACCGGGACTCCGAAGGGACCCAGTACTTC.

This clonotype occurred many times. This chain connects TRBV12-3 or TRBV12-4 to TRBJ2-5; 7 bases match TRBD1. The CDR3 is 14 amino acids. Germline trimming cut 5 bases from V and 3 bases from J; bases unmatched to any gene: 6. DNA of the CDR3: TGTGCCAGCAGTCGAACAGGGGCCGAAGAGACCCAGTACTTC. Translated, it gives CASSRTGAEETQYF.

This clonotype has just a few counts. The chain has TRBV7-9 and TRBJ2-1; D unclear. The CDR3 is made up of 13 amino acids. Trimming shortened V by 0 bases and J by 8 bases, and 8 bases separated the two germline ends. The germline V gene encodes CDR1 SEHNR and CDR2 FQNEAQ (reference sequence). The CDR3 loop reads CASSLAGIDEQFF. The DNA of the CDR3 is TGTGCCAGCAGCTTAGCAGGGATCGATGAGCAGTTCTTC.

This clonotype was picked up many times. The chain combines TRBV2 with TRBJ1-1; D uncertain. Germline loops: CDR1 SNHLY, CDR2 FYNNEI. V dropped 8 bases and J dropped 1 base, with 11 bases sitting between them. CDR3 length equals 13 residues. The CDR3 loop is CASEAIRNTEAFF. CDR3 sequence (DNA): TGTGCCAGCGAGGCGATTCGGAACACTGAAGCTTTCTTT.

This clonotype was counted ten times or more. The chain recombines TRBV29-1 with TRBJ1-1; 7 bases match TRBD1. The CDR3 totals 16 residues. V trimming: 4 bases; J trimming: 2 bases; junction bases outside the gene matches: 13. The germline V gene encodes CDR1 SQVTM and CDR2 ANQGSEA. CDR3 region: CSVVTIQTGINTEAFF. In DNA form, the CDR3 reads TGCAGCGTTGTAACGATCCAGACAGGGATTAACACTGAAGCTTTCTTT.

This clonotype has a count of ten or more. The gene calls are TRBV7-2 and TRBJ2-5, with D uncertain. The V and J ends lost 4 bases and 0 bases respectively, with 12 bases between them. This CDR3 contains 15 residues. CDR1 and CDR2 from the germline V gene are SGHTA and FQGNSA. The CDR3 here is CASSSNTYYQETQYF. Written as DNA, the CDR3 is TGTGCCAGCAGCTCTAACACATATTACCAAGAGACCCAGTACTTC. The full variable domain, rest sourced from reference TRBV7-2 and TRBJ2-5, is GAGVSQSPSNKVTEKGKDVELRCDPISGHTALYWYRQSLGQGLEFLIYFQGNSAPDKSGLPSDRFSAERTGGSVSTLTIQRTQQEDSAVYLCASSSNTYYQETQYFGPGTRLLVL.

The V call is TRBV7-6, the J call TRBJ1-1; D might be TRBD1 (5 bases). Looked up from germline, CDR1 is SGHVS and CDR2 is FNYEAQ. Trimming pared 5 bases from V and 8 bases from J, leaving 15 bases between. The CDR3 runs 13 residues. The CDR3, as DNA: TGTGCCAGCAGCCCAGGGCGAGGGTCCGAAGCTTTCTTT. Its protein product is CASSPGRGSEAFF.

There are many counts of this clonotype. The V and J genes are TRBV11-3 and TRBJ2-3; 9 bases line up with TRBD2. The CDR3 covers 14 residues. The germline CDR1 and CDR2 sequences are SGHNT and YENEEA. Unmatched junction bases numbered 3, after V lost 4 bases and J lost 4 bases. Here the CDR3 DNA reads TGTGCCAGCAGCTCCGGGACTAGCTCAGATACGCAGTATTTT. Translated, it gives CASSSGTSSDTQYF.

This clonotype was seen at least ten times. The chain links TRBV5-1 to TRBJ1-5, with 7 nucleotides matching TRBD1. The CDR3 is made up of 17 amino acids. Germline lookup yields CDR1 SGHRS and CDR2 YFSETQ. V shed 4 bases and J 7 bases; nucleotides not matched to a gene: 17. CDR3 nucleotides: TGCGCCAGCAGCATTACCCTCAGGTACAGGGGCGAGCAGCCCCAGCATTTT. Its translation: CASSITLRYRGEQPQHF.

This clonotype appeared a few times. The V call is TRBV20-1, the J call TRBJ2-5; possible D gene TRBD2, 6 bases. The length of the CDR3 is 14 residues. Germline CDR1 DFQATT, CDR2 SNEGSKA (reference sequence). The V and J ends lost 0 bases and 5 bases respectively, with 13 bases between them. The CDR3 DNA is TGCAGTGCTAGAGATATAACTGCGGGGGAGACCCAGTACTTC. Its translation is CSARDITAGETQYF.

The J gene is TRBJ1-1, the V gene TRBV7-2; D is undetermined. CDR3 length: 13 residues. With 2 bases removed from V and 9 bases from J, the gap between germline ends came to 13 bases. In germline, CDR1 is SGHTA, CDR2 FQGNSA. The CDR3 bases are TGTGCCAGCAGCTTAAGAAGAGGCAGCCAAGCTTTCTTT. Amino acid sequence: CASSLRRGSQAFF.

This clonotype was counted at least ten times. This chain connects TRBV28 to TRBJ2-5; 12 bases are a match to TRBD2. Trimming took 7 bases from V and 11 from J; bases not matched to a gene: 17. Germline CDR1 MDHEN, CDR2 SYDVKM. The CDR3 covers 16 residues. The CDR3 reads CASTTLGASGGARQYF. CDR3 DNA: TGTGCCAGCACCACCCTCGGGGCTAGCGGGGGGGCCCGTCAGTACTTC.

CDR3 residues: CASSRPGQPFEQYF. Written as DNA, the CDR3 is TGTGCCAGCAGCCGCCCGGGCCAGCCTTTCGAGCAGTACTTC. The chain joins TRBV14 to TRBJ2-7; no firm D call. Germline CDR1 reads SGHDN; CDR2 reads FVKESK. Trimming shortened V by 4 bases and J by 6 bases, and 16 bases separated the two germline ends. The CDR3 extends over 14 amino acids.

At least ten counts were recorded for this clonotype. The gene calls are TRBV7-3 and TRBJ2-3, with D unclear. The CDR3 contains 14 residues. Trimming took 2 bases from V and 2 from J, leaving 8 bases between them. Germline V gene data show CDR1 as SGHTA and CDR2 as FQGTGA. CDR3 residues: CASSLRQITDTQYF. CDR3 nucleotides: TGTGCCAGCAGCTTACGGCAGATCACAGATACGCAGTATTTT.

This clonotype was seen ten or more times. The gene calls are TRBV2 and TRBJ2-5; 10 bases line up with TRBD2. Trimming at V came to 2 bases and at J to 7 bases, leaving 1 base not matched to a gene. Germline assignment: CDR1 SNHLY and CDR2 FYNNEI. The CDR3 covers 13 residues. CDR3 DNA: TGTGCCAGCAGTGAAAGGACTAGCGGGACCCAGTACTTC. Its translation: CASSERTSGTQYF.